The T cell receptor (beta chain) under discussion was sequenced for a study of T cell changes during pregnancy in multiple sclerosis. Assay used: immunoSEQ multiplex PCR; TCRdb lists only in-frame clones, some missing. The data contain some 60,000 clones, approximately 92% of them singletons. Germline CDR1 reads SGHTA; CDR2 reads FQGTGA. The CDR3 is made up of 19 amino acids. With 3 bases clipped from V and 2 bases from J, the junction kept 9 bases outside the gene matches. The material sequenced was peripheral blood, taken in the first trimester of pregnancy. This clonotype originated in a female donor with multiple sclerosis, enrolled in a pregnancy study. The chain employs TRBV7-3 and TRBJ2-1, with TRBD2 matching 14 bases. CDR3 DNA: TGTGCCAGCAGCTTGTGGGGGACTAGCGGGGGTGGCACCTACAATGAGCAGTTCTTC. Its protein product is CASSLWGTSGGGTYNEQFF.